What follows are 9 T cell receptor beta chains derived from one specimen sequenced in a study of blood T cell repertoires in COVID-19 (dated by TCRdb to 2020 to 2021). Library method: the immunoSEQ multiplex PCR assay. In TCRdb, the immuneACCESS table is reduced to in-frame sequences with V and J assigned. These tables do not hold every clone; where another copy was compared, an unresolved V gene accounts for under half, and the others remain unexplained. The table for this sample lists roughly 400,000 clones; approximately 90% of them were counted only once. The ten largest clones add up to roughly 1.1% of the sample. The sequenced material came from PBMCs or T cells enriched from blood (not recorded which). The receptors originated from a man aged 25 to 40 who had recovered from COVID-19.

The chain links TRBV6-5 to TRBJ1-3, with no clear D. In germline, CDR1 is MNHEY, CDR2 SVGAGI. With 2 bases removed from V and 1 base from J, the gap between germline ends came to 12 bases. This CDR3 has 16 residues. The CDR3 DNA follows: TGTGCCAGCAGTTACGGGCCTCTGGAATCTGGAAACACCATATATTTT. It is translated as CASSYGPLESGNTIYF.

This clone was counted a few times. The chain joins TRBV12-3 or TRBV12-4 to TRBJ1-1, with D possibly TRBD1 on 6 matching bases. The V end was cut by 8 bases, the J end by 8 bases, with 18 bases between. There are 13 residues in the CDR3. For the CDR3, the DNA is TGTGCCAGCGTCCCGGACAGCAACGCCGAAGCTTTCTTT. Its translation: CASVPDSNAEAFF.

Comments on this clone: A read error is possible here, since a much larger clone lies one base away. Other DNA sequences in this specimen translate into the identical CDR3. The V call is TRBV18, the J call TRBJ1-4, with 10 bases that match TRBD1. Germline V lookup: CDR1 KGHSH, CDR2 LQKENI. The CDR3 runs 14 residues. V shed 2 bases, J shed 6 bases, and the junction held 0 bases outside the gene matches. The CDR3 nucleotides read TGTGCCAGCTCACCAGGGACAGGGGATGAAAAACTGTTTTTT. This gives the protein CASSPGTGDEKLFF.

The gene calls are TRBV29-1 and TRBJ2-1; a weak D match, TRBD1 (5 bases). CDR1 and CDR2 (germline): SQVTM, ANQGSEA. Trimming removed 4 bases from V and 11 bases from J, with 15 bases in between. CDR3 length: 12 residues. CDR3 sequence (DNA): TGCAGCGTTGCTCAGGGAATGCCTAAGCAGTTCTTC. The encoded protein is CSVAQGMPKQFF.

The chain joins TRBV28 to TRBJ2-7; 7 bases line up with TRBD2. CDR3 length: 16 residues. Germline V gene lookup returns CDR1 MDHEN and CDR2 SYDVKM. Unmatched junction bases numbered 14, after V lost 7 bases and J lost 2 bases. CDR3 protein: CASTQVSRTRTYEQYF. The CDR3 region has the DNA TGTGCCAGCACTCAGGTATCCCGGACTAGAACCTACGAGCAGTACTTC.

The J gene is TRBJ2-5, the V gene TRBV7-9, with D unclear. V lost 2 bases and J 5 bases, leaving 12 bases between the germline ends. Per the germline V gene, CDR1 is SEHNR and CDR2 is FQNEAQ (reference sequence). This CDR3 has 14 amino acids. In nucleotides, the CDR3 is TGTGCCAGCAGCTTATGGGCTTTGGTGGAGACCCAGTACTTC. Translation: CASSLWALVETQYF.

V gene TRBV9 combines with J gene TRBJ2-1; 10 bases are shared with TRBD2. CDR1 is SGDLS, CDR2 YYNGEE, per germline. With V trimmed by 0 bases and J by 5 bases, 5 bases remained unmatched. The CDR3 is 16 residues long. For the CDR3, the DNA is TGTGCCAGCAGCGTAGCTTCTAGCGGGAGCCACAATGAGCAGTTCTTC. Amino acids: CASSVASSGSHNEQFF.

V gene TRBV12-3 or TRBV12-4 combines with J gene TRBJ1-2, with TRBD1 identical over 8 bases. Trimming cost V 6 bases and J 8 bases; bases outside gene matches: 8. The CDR3 sequence is 13 residues long. CDR3 nucleotides: TGTGCCAGCAGCCAAATGACAGGGGCGGGCTACACCTTC. The encoded protein is CASSQMTGAGYTF.

The chain has TRBV29-1 and TRBJ2-7, with TRBD2 identical over 7 bases. Germline V CDR1 and CDR2: SQVTM, ANQGSEA. The CDR3 loop spans 13 amino acids. The junction had 4 bases not matched to a gene; V was cut back by 0 bases and J by 5 bases. Here the CDR3 reads CSVEEVGGNEQYF. CDR3 nucleotide sequence: TGCAGCGTTGAAGAGGTGGGAGGGAACGAGCAGTACTTC.